This T cell receptor beta chain stems from a study of blood T cell repertoires in COVID-19. Trimming pared 3 bases from V and 4 bases from J, leaving 17 bases between. The length of the CDR3 is 15 residues. The germline gives CDR1 SGHDT, CDR2 YYEEEE. TCRdb's copy holds only in-frame clones and misses some; the assay was immunoSEQ multiplex PCR. The table includes under 150,000 clones, approximately 84% detected once. The sequenced material came from peripheral blood. V is TRBV5-6 and J is TRBJ2-7; TRBD1 might be the D (5 bases). The clonotype was recovered from a man between 60 and 75 years old with acute or convalescent COVID-19. The CDR3 reads CASSSPPDMRYEQYF. DNA for the CDR3: TGTGCCAGCAGCTCGCCCCCGGACATGAGGTACGAGCAGTACTTC.